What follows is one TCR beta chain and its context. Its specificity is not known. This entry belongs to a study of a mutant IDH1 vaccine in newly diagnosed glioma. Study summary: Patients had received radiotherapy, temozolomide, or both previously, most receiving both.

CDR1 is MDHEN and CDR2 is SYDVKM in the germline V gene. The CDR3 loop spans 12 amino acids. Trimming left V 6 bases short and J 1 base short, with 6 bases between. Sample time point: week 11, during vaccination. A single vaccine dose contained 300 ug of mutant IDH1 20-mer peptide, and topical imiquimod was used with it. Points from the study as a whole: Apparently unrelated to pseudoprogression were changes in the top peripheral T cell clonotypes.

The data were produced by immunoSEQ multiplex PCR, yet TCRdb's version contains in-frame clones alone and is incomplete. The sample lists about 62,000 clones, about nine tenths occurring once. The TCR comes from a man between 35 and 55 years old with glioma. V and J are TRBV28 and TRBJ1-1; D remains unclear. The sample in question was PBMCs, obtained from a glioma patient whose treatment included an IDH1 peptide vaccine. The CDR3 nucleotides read TGTGCCAGCAGCGGTAGGAACACTGAAGCTTTCTTT. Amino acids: CASSGRNTEAFF.